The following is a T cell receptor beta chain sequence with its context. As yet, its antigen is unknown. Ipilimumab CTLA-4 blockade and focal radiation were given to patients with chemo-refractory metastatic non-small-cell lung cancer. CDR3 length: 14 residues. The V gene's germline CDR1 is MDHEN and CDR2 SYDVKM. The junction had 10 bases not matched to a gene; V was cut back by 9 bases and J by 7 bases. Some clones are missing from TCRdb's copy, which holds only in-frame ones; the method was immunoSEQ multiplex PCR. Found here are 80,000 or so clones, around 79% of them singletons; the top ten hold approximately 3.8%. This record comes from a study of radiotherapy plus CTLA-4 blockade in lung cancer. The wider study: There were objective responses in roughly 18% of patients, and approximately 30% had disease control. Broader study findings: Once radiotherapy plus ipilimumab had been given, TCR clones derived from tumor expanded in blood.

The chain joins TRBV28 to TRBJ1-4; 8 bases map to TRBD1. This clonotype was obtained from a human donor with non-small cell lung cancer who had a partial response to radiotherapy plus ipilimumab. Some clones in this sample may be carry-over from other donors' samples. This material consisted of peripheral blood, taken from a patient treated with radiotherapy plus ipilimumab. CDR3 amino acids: CASWGRGPFEKLFF. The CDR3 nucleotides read TGTGCCAGTTGGGGCAGGGGGCCTTTTGAAAAACTGTTTTTT.